The 20 T cell receptor beta chains below all came from one sample that was sequenced in a study of cytomegalovirus exposure and HLA in healthy donors. Method: immunoSEQ multiplex PCR; TCRdb's copy keeps in-frame clones and lacks some. The sample has some 190,000 clones, roughly 86% seen once. Sequences were obtained from PBMCs. These receptors were collected from a man under 40 in good health and CMV-seropositive.

Details on this clone: This CDR3 is also generated by other DNA sequences in the sample. The J gene is TRBJ1-5, the V gene TRBV7-2; a possible D gene is TRBD1 (6 bases). CDR1 and CDR2 (germline): SGHTA, FQGNSA. Trimming took 4 bases from V and 0 from J, leaving 7 bases between them. This CDR3 comprises 14 residues. This CDR3 reads CASSSQGSNQPQHF. The CDR3 nucleotides are TGTGCCAGCAGCTCACAGGGTAGCAATCAGCCCCAGCATTTT.

The chain uses TRBV9 and TRBJ2-3, with D possibly TRBD2 on 6 matching bases. Germline CDR1 and CDR2: SGDLS and YYNGEE. V was trimmed by 2 bases and J by 4 bases, leaving 11 bases between them. The CDR3 runs 14 residues. CDR3 nucleotides: TGTGCCAGCAGCGTGCGGGGCCAAGCAGATACGCAGTATTTT. Translation gives CASSVRGQADTQYF.

The chain's CDR3 is CASSFADHNEQFF. Written as DNA, the CDR3 is TGTGCCAGCAGCTTCGCTGATCACAATGAGCAGTTCTTC. The V gene is TRBV7-9, the J gene TRBJ2-1; D gene ambiguous. This CDR3 is built from 13 residues. Per germline, CDR1 SEHNR and CDR2 FQNEAQ (reference sequence). V lost 3 bases and J lost 5, with 8 bases in between.

The chain employs TRBV23-1 and TRBJ1-2; TRBD1 might be the D (6 bases). TRBV23-1 is given ORF status, its function remaining uncertain. The CDR3 is 12 residues long. Trimming pared 4 bases from V and 4 bases from J, leaving 7 bases between. The CDR3 loop reads CASSRGGYGYTF. The CDR3 nucleotides read TGCGCCAGCAGTCGAGGGGGCTATGGCTACACCTTC.

The CDR3 sequence: CSAVNGDEQYF. The CDR3 DNA reads TGCAGTGCTGTTAACGGAGACGAGCAGTACTTC. The rearrangement links TRBV20-1 to TRBJ2-7; no clear D gene. V dropped 5 bases and J dropped 5 bases, with 10 bases sitting between them. The CDR3 is made up of 11 amino acids. In germline, CDR1 is DFQATT, CDR2 SNEGSKA (reference sequence).

This chain uses TRBV9 with TRBJ2-1; 12 bases agree with TRBD2. V lost 0 bases, J lost 6 bases, and 7 bases stayed unmatched. This CDR3 is 17 amino acids long. Germline assignment: CDR1 SGDLS and CDR2 YYNGEE. CDR3 residues: CASSVGTSGILPNEQFF. CDR3 sequence (DNA): TGTGCCAGCAGCGTAGGGACTAGCGGGATCCTACCCAATGAGCAGTTCTTC. The entire variable domain, with the rest obtained from reference TRBV9 and TRBJ2-1, is as follows: DSGVTQTPKHLITATGQRVTLRCSPRSGDLSVYWYQQSLDQGLQFLIQYYNGEERAKGNILERFSAQQFPDLHSELNLSSLELGDSALYFCASSVGTSGILPNEQFFGPGTRLTVL.

The chain links TRBV15 to TRBJ1-1; D possibly corresponds to TRBD1 (6 bases). The V end was cut by 0 bases, the J end by 4 bases, with 9 bases between. CDR1 LNHNV and CDR2 YYDKDF come from the germline V gene (reference sequence). CDR3 size: 14 residues. The CDR3 nucleotides read TGTGCCACCAGCAGAGACAGGGGAGGCACTGAAGCTTTCTTT. Protein product: CATSRDRGGTEAFF.

The chain joins TRBV6-5 to TRBJ2-1, with no clear D. Deletions cut 0 bases from V and 4 bases from J, with 10 bases between. Per the germline V gene, CDR1 is MNHEY and CDR2 is SVGAGI. The length of the CDR3 is 15 residues. The CDR3 here is CASSYSNKPYNEQFF. The CDR3 DNA is TGTGCCAGCAGTTACTCCAACAAGCCATACAATGAGCAGTTCTTC.

This clone was counted a few times. The CDR3 loop reads CASSQMGTRAGELFF. The DNA of the CDR3 is TGTGCCAGCAGCCAGATGGGGACTAGGGCCGGGGAGCTGTTTTTT. The V call is TRBV7-3, the J call TRBJ2-2; 8 bases align to TRBD2. Trimming took 5 bases from V and 6 from J; bases not matched to a gene: 8. There are 15 residues in the CDR3. Germline V gene sequence: CDR1 SGHTA, CDR2 FQGTGA.

This chain connects TRBV6-4 to TRBJ1-4; D gene uncertain. V lost 0 bases to trimming and J lost 7 bases, with 3 bases between them. Germline CDR1 reads MRHNA; CDR2 reads SNTAGT. The CDR3 is made up of 12 amino acids. CDR3 sequence: CASSDSGEKLFF. CDR3 in DNA: TGTGCCAGCAGTGACTCGGGTGAAAAACTGTTTTTT.

V gene TRBV27 combines with J gene TRBJ2-5; TRBD2 aligns across 7 bases. Germline V CDR1 and CDR2: MNHEY, SMNVEV (reference sequence). V trimming: 8 bases; J trimming: 4 bases; junction bases outside the gene matches: 10. CDR3 length equals 14 residues. This CDR3 is CASGLGAGVETQYF. The CDR3 DNA sequence: TGTGCCAGCGGTCTAGGGGCGGGAGTAGAGACCCAGTACTTC.

The chain employs TRBV28 and TRBJ1-1; no clear D. V lost 5 bases and J lost 0, with 4 bases in between. Germline lookup yields CDR1 MDHEN and CDR2 SYDVKM. The CDR3 length is 12 residues. The CDR3 here is CASSSMNTEAFF. DNA for the CDR3: TGTGCCAGCAGTAGTATGAACACTGAAGCTTTCTTT.

The V call is TRBV6-5, the J call TRBJ2-5, with D perhaps being TRBD1 or TRBD2 (5 bases each). The CDR3 loop spans 14 amino acids. CDR1 is MNHEY, CDR2 SVGAGI, per germline. V lost 2 bases and J lost 0, with 7 bases in between. CDR3 DNA: TGTGCCAGCAGTTACGGGGGAAACCAAGAGACCCAGTACTTC. It specifies CASSYGGNQETQYF.

V is TRBV28 and J is TRBJ2-7; D not resolved. Per the germline V gene, CDR1 is MDHEN and CDR2 is SYDVKM. This CDR3 has 14 residues. Trimming stripped 5 bases from V and 3 bases from J, with 14 bases between. The chain's CDR3 is CASSNLGGNYEQYF. The CDR3 nucleotides read TGTGCCAGCAGTAATTTGGGTGGGAACTACGAGCAGTACTTC.

V gene TRBV7-8 combines with J gene TRBJ1-4, with unresolved D. The V gene's germline CDR1 is SGHVS and CDR2 FQNEAQ. CDR3 length: 14 amino acids. Trimming removed 0 bases from V and 4 bases from J, with 6 bases in between. This CDR3 reads CASSLAGFNEKLFF. The CDR3 DNA reads as TGTGCCAGCAGCTTAGCTGGGTTTAATGAAAAACTGTTTTTT.

The table lists this clone with a few counts. The rearrangement links TRBV5-1 to TRBJ2-5; no reliable D call. Germline V CDR1 and CDR2: SGHRS, YFSETQ. The CDR3 is made up of 15 amino acids. Trimming left V 0 bases short and J 2 bases short, with 11 bases between. The CDR3 reads CASSLAVAEQETQYF. CDR3 bases: TGCGCCAGCAGCTTGGCGGTGGCAGAACAAGAGACCCAGTACTTC.

The CDR3 reads CASSLVLGKGEQFF. The CDR3 nucleotides read TGTGCCAGCAGCTTAGTCCTGGGGAAGGGTGAGCAGTTCTTC. This chain uses TRBV11-2 with TRBJ2-1; D gene ambiguous. The germline gives CDR1 SGHAT, CDR2 FQNNGV. Trimming removed 1 base at V and 9 bases at J, with 13 bases between. There are 14 residues in the CDR3.

The J gene is TRBJ1-3, the V gene TRBV4-3, with D hard to call. CDR1 is LGHNA and CDR2 is YSLEER in the germline V gene. The CDR3 runs to 15 residues. Trimming left V 0 bases short and J 3 bases short, with 9 bases between. The CDR3 region is CASSQDIRDGNTIYF. CDR3 nucleotide sequence: TGCGCCAGCAGCCAAGATATTAGGGATGGAAACACCATATATTTT.

The genes are TRBV19 and TRBJ1-4; no clear D gene. Per the germline V gene, CDR1 is LNHDA and CDR2 is SQIVND (reference sequence). The CDR3 contains 15 residues. The V end was cut by 5 bases, the J end by 10 bases, with 20 bases between. This chain's CDR3 is CASSPWTDSVGKLFF. CDR3 coding DNA: TGTGCCAGTAGTCCCTGGACCGACTCGGTTGGAAAACTGTTTTTT.

The V gene is TRBV5-1, the J gene TRBJ2-5, with TRBD1 matching over 7 bases. The trim removed 0 bases at V and 4 bases at J, leaving 9 bases unmatched. The V gene's germline CDR1 is SGHRS and CDR2 YFSETQ. The CDR3 extends over 16 amino acids. CDR3 DNA sequence: TGCGCCAGCAGCTTGGGGGACAATAGGGGGCCAGAGACCCAGTACTTC. Translation gives CASSLGDNRGPETQYF.